This T cell receptor beta chain was captured in a study of T cell repertoires in cytomegalovirus infection. Broader study findings: In two of eight donors, the top clonotype was HLA-C-restricted CMV-specific.

To note about this clonotype: The target antigen is unknown.

TCRdb ran MiXCR on the reads and lists one entry per CDR3 protein. The table lists hundreds of thousands of distinct CDR3 sequences, about 33% of them singletons. Germline V gene lookup returns CDR1 SEHNR and CDR2 FQNEAQ (reference sequence). The length of the CDR3 is 15 residues. V was shortened by 5 bases and J by 2 bases, with 16 bases between the two germline ends. This sequence was found in a human donor in good health (CMV status not recorded). Some clones in this sample may be carry-over from other donors' samples. The chain has TRBV7-9 and TRBJ2-7; D could derive from TRBD1 or TRBD2 (5 bases each). Sequencing was performed on cultured PBMCs, taken from culture after CMV antigen stimulation. The CDR3 region has the DNA TGTGCCAGCAGCCAAACTACCGGGACCCCCTACGAGCAGTACTTC. It translates to CASSQTTGTPYEQYF.